This TCR beta chain was captured in a study of T cells in women clearing cervical HPV infection. About the research overall: Controls' single incident HPV16 infection cleared within 12 months without precancer. Blood came at first lesion visit for cases, post-clearance for controls. Notes on the study in general: Each sample's T-cell count was unknown, possibly confounding richness. Cases carried less TRBV6-7 than controls: approximately 0.1% versus 0.16%.

Germline CDR1 SGHDT, CDR2 YYEEEE. V dropped 4 bases and J dropped 2 bases, with 10 bases sitting between them. The CDR3 is made up of 14 amino acids. Turning to this clone: Its cognate antigen is unknown. The read ends 3 residues shy of where the CDR3 ends; the end is completed using the germline J gene. The sample carries other DNA sequences with the same CDR3.

Clones were sequenced by immunoSEQ multiplex PCR, and TCRdb holds only the in-frame ones, with some missing. The sample is made up of 25,000 to 35,000 clones, and the top ten hold 15% to 20% of it. The V call is TRBV5-6, the J call TRBJ1-3; TRBD1 is a possible D gene (6 bases). The TCR sequence derives from a woman aged 18-69 years with a cervical HPV16 infection that either progressed to CIN3+ or cleared (not recorded which). The sequenced sample consisted of blood buffy coat. CDR3 sequence reads: CASSRDRTGNTIYF. The sequenced part of the CDR3 DNA is TGTGCCAGCAGCCGTGACAGGACTGGAAACACC.